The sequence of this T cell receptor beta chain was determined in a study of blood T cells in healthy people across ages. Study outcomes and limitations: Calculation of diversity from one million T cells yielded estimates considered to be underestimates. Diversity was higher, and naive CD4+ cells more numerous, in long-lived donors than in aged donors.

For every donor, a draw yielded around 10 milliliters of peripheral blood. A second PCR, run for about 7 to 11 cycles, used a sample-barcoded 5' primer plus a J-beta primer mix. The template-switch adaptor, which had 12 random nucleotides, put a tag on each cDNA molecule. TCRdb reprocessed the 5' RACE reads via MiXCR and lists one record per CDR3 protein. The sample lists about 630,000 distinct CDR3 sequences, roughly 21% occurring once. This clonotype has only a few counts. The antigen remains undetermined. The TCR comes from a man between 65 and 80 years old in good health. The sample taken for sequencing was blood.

The DNA of the CDR3 is TGTGCCAGCTCCCCCGGGACAGGGGAAGTTGATGAAGCTTTCTTT. Encoded protein: CASSPGTGEVDEAFF. The chain uses TRBV18 and TRBJ1-1; 10 bases map to TRBD1. Trimming took 6 bases from V and 7 from J; bases not matched to a gene: 11. The CDR3 is made up of 15 amino acids. Germline CDR1 is KGHSH and CDR2 is LQKENI.